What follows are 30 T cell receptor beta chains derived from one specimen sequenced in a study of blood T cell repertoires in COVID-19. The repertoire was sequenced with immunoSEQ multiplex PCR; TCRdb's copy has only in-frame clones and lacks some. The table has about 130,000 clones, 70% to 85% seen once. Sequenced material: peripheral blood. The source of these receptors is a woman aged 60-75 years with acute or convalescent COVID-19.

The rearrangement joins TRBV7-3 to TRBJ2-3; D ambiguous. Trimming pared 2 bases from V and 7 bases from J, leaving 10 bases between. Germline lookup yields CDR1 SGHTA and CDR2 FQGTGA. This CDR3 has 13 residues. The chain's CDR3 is CASSLDHDNTQYF. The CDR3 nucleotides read TGTGCCAGCAGCTTAGACCACGACAATACGCAGTATTTT.

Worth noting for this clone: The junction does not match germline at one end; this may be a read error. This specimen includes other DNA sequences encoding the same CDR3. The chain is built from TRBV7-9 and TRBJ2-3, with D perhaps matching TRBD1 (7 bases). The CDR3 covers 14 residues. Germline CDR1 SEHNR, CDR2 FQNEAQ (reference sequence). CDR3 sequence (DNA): TGTGCCAGCAGCCCCGGGGCGGGGACAGATACGCAATATTTT. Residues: CASSPGAGTDTQYF.

The CDR3 spells CSVGQAGAEAFF. The CDR3 region has the DNA TGCAGCGTTGGCCAGGCAGGGGCTGAAGCTTTCTTT. The V call is TRBV29-1, the J call TRBJ1-1; a weak D match, TRBD1 (6 bases). Germline CDR1 SQVTM, CDR2 ANQGSEA. This CDR3 contains 12 residues. V lost 4 bases, J lost 6 bases, and 12 bases lay in between.

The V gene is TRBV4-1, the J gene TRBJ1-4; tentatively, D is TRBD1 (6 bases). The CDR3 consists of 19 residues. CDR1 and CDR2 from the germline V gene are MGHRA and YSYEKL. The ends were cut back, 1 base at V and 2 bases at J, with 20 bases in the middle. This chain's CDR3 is CASSQAVRSGVRTNEKLFF. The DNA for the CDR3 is TGCGCCAGCAGCCAAGCTGTTCGATCAGGGGTCCGGACTAATGAAAAACTGTTTTTT.

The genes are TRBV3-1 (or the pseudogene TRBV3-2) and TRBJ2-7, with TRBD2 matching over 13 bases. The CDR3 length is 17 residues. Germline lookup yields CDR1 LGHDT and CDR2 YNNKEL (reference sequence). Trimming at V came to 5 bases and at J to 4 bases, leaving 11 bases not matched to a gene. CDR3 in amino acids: CASSSRIGLAGVYEQYF. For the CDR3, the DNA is TGTGCCAGCAGCTCGCGCATTGGACTAGCGGGGGTTTACGAGCAGTACTTC.

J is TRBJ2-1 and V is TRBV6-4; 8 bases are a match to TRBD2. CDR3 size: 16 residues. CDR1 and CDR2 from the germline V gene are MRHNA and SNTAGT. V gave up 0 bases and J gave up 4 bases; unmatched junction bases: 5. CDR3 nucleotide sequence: TGTGCCAGCAGTGACTCAAAAGCGGGGGAATACAATGAGCAGTTCTTC. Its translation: CASSDSKAGEYNEQFF.

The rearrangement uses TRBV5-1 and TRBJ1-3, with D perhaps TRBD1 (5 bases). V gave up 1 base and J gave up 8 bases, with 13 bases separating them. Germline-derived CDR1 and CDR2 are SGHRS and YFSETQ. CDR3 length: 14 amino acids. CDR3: CASSLSAGRDTIYF. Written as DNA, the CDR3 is TGCGCCAGCAGCTTGTCAGCGGGGCGGGACACCATATATTTT. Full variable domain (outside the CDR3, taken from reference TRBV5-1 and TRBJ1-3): KAGVTQTPRYLIKTRGQQVTLSCSPISGHRSVSWYQQTPGQGLQFLFEYFSETQRNKGNFPGRFSGRQFSNSRSEMNVSTLELGDSALYLCASSLSAGRDTIYFGEGSWLTVV.

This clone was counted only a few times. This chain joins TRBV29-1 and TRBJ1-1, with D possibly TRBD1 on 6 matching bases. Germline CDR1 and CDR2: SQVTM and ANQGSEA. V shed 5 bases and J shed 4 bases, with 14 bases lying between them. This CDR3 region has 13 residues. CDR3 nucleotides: TGCAGCGTTCCTTCCAGGGGTCGCACTGAAGCTTTCTTT. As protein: CSVPSRGRTEAFF.

In nucleotides, the CDR3 is TGTGCCAGCAGCCCCCCTAGGGCAGGGGCCAAAAACATTCAGTACTTC. Residues: CASSPPRAGAKNIQYF. The chain carries TRBV5-6 and TRBJ2-4; D is perhaps TRBD1 (5 bases). The CDR3 has 16 residues. Germline V gene lookup returns CDR1 SGHDT and CDR2 YYEEEE. Trimming took off 4 bases at V and 1 base at J, with 15 bases between the two ends.

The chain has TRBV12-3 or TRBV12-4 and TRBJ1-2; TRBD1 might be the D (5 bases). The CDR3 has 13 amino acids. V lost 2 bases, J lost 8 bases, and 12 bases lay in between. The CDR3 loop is CASSLIRGAGYTF. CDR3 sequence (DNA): TGTGCCAGCAGTTTAATACGTGGGGCGGGCTACACCTTC.

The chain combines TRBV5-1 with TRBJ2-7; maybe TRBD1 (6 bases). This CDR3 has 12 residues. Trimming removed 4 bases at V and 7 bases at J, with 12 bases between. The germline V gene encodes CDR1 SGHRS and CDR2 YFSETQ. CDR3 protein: CASSPEGGEQYF. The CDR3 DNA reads TGCGCCAGCAGCCCGGAAGGGGGAGAGCAGTACTTC.

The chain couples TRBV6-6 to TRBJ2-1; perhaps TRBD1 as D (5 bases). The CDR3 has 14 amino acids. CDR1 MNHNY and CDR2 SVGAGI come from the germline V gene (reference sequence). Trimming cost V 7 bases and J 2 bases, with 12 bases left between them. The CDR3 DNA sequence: TGTGCCAGCACTAAGACAGATACCTACAATGAGCAGTTCTTC. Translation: CASTKTDTYNEQFF.

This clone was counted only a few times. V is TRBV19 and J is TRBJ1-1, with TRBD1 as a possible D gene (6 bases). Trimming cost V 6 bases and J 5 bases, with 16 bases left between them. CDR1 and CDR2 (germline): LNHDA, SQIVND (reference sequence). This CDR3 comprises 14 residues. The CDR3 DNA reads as TGTGCCAGTAGCCAAACAGGGAGGGGAACTGAAGCTTTCTTT. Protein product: CASSQTGRGTEAFF.

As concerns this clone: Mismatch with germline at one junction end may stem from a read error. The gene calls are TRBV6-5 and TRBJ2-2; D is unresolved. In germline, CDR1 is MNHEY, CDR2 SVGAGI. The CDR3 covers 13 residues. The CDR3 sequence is CASSYENAGELFF. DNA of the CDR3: TGTGCCAGCAGTTACGAGAACGCCGGGGAGCTGTTTTTT.

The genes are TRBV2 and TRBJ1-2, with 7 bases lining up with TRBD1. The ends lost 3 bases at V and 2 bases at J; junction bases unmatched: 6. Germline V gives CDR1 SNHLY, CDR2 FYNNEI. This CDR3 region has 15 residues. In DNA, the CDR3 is TGTGCCAGCAGTGATGTGGGACAGACAAACTATGGCTACACCTTC. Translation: CASSDVGQTNYGYTF.

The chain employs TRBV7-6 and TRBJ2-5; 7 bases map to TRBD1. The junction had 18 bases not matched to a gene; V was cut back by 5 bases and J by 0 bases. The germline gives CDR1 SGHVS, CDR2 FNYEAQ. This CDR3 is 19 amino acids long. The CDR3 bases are TGTGCCAGCAGCCCACACCCTTCCTGGACAGGAGCCGACCAAGAGACCCAGTACTTC. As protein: CASSPHPSWTGADQETQYF.

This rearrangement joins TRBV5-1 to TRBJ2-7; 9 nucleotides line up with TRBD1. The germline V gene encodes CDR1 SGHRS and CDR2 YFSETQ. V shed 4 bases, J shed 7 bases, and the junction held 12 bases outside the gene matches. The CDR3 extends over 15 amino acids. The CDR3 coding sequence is TGCGCCAGCAGCCCACCGGGACAGGGACCGGGTGAGCAGTACTTC. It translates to CASSPPGQGPGEQYF.

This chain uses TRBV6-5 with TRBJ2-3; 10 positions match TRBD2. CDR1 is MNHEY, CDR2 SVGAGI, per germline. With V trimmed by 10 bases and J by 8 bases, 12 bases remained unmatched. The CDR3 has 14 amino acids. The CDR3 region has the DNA TGTGCCACCTTAGCGGGGGGCCATTCCAGTACGCAGTATTTT. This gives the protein CATLAGGHSSTQYF.

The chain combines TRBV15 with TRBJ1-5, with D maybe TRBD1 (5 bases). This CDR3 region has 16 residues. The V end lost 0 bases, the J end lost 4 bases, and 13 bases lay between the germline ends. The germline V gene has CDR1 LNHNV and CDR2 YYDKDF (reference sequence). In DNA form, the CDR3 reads TGTGCCACCAGCAGAGATGGGGCGGTGGGTAATCAGCCCCAGCATTTT. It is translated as CATSRDGAVGNQPQHF.

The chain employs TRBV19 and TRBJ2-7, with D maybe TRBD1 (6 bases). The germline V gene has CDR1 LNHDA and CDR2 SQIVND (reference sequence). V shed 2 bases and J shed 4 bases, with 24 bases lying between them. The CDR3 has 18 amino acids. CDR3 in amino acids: CASSIRGRQATIPYEQYF. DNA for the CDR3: TGTGCCAGTAGTATACGGGGCCGACAGGCCACGATCCCTTACGAGCAGTACTTC. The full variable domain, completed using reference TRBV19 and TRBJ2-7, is DGGITQSPKYLFRKEGQNVTLSCEQNLNHDAMYWYRQDPGQGLRLIYYSQIVNDFQKGDIAEGYSVSREKKESFPLTVTSAQKNPTAFYLCASSIRGRQATIPYEQYFGPGTRLTVT.

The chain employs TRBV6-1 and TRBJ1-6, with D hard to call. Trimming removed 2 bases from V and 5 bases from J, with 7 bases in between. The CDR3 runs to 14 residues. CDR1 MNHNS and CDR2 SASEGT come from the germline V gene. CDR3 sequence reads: CASSEQVDNSPLHF. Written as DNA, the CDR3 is TGTGCCAGCAGTGAACAGGTAGATAATTCACCCCTCCACTTT.

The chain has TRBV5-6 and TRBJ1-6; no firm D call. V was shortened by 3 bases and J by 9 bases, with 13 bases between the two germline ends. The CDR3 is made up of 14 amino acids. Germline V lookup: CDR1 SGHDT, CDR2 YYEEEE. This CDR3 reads CASSSGSSTSPLHF. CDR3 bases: TGTGCCAGCAGCTCCGGGTCTTCTACTTCACCCCTCCACTTT.

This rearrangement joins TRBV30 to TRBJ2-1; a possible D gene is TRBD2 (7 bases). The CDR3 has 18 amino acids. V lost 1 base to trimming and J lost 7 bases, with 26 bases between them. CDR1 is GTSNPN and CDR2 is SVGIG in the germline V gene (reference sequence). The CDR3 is CAWSGAQGLAVEVNEQFF. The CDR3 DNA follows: TGTGCCTGGAGTGGAGCCCAGGGGCTAGCGGTGGAGGTAAATGAGCAGTTCTTC.

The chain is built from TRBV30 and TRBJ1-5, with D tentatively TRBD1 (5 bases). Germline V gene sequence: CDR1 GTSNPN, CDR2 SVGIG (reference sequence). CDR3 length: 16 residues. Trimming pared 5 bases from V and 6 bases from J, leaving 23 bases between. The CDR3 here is CAWSTGPGTGGQPQHF. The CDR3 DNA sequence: TGTGCCTGGTCTACGGGACCGGGAACGGGGGGTCAGCCCCAGCATTTT.

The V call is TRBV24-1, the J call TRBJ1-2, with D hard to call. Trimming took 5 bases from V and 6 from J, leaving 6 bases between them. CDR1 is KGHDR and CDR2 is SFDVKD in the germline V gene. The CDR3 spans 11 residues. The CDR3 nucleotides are TGTGCCACCAGTGCCGTTGATGGCTACACCTTC. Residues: CATSAVDGYTF.

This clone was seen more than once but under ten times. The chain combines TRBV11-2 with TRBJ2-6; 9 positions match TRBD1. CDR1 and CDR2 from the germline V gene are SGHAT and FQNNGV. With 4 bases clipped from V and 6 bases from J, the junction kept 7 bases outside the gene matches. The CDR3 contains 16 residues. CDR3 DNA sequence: TGTGCCAGCAGCTCATACAGGGGGCGCCTGGCCAACGTCCTGACTTTC. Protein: CASSSYRGRLANVLTF.

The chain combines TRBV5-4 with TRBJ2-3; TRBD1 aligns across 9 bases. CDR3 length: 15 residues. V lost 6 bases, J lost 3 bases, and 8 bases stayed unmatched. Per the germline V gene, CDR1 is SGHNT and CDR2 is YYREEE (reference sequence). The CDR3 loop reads CASTLDRGRTDTQYF. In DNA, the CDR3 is TGTGCCAGCACCCTAGACAGGGGGAGGACAGATACGCAGTATTTT.

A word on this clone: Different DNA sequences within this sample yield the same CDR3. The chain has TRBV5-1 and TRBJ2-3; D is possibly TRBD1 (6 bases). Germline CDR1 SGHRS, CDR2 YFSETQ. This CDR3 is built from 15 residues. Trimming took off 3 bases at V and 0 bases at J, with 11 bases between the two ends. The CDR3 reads CASSSQGSSTDTQYF. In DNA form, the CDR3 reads TGCGCCAGCAGCTCACAGGGTTCTAGCACAGATACGCAGTATTTT.

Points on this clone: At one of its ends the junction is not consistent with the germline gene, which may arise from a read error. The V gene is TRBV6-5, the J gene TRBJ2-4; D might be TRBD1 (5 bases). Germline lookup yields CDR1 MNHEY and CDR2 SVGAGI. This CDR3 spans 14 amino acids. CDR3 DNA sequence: TGCGCGGCGGAGTGGGGCACGTTGGGAAACATTCAGTACTTC. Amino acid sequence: CAAEWGTLGNIQYF.

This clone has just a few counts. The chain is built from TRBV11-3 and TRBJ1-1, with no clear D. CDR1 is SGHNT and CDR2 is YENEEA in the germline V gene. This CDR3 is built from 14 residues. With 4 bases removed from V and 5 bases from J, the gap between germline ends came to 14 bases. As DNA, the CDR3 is TGTGCCAGCAGCTGTCTGCCCCGTAGAACTGAAGCTTTCTTT. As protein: CASSCLPRRTEAFF.